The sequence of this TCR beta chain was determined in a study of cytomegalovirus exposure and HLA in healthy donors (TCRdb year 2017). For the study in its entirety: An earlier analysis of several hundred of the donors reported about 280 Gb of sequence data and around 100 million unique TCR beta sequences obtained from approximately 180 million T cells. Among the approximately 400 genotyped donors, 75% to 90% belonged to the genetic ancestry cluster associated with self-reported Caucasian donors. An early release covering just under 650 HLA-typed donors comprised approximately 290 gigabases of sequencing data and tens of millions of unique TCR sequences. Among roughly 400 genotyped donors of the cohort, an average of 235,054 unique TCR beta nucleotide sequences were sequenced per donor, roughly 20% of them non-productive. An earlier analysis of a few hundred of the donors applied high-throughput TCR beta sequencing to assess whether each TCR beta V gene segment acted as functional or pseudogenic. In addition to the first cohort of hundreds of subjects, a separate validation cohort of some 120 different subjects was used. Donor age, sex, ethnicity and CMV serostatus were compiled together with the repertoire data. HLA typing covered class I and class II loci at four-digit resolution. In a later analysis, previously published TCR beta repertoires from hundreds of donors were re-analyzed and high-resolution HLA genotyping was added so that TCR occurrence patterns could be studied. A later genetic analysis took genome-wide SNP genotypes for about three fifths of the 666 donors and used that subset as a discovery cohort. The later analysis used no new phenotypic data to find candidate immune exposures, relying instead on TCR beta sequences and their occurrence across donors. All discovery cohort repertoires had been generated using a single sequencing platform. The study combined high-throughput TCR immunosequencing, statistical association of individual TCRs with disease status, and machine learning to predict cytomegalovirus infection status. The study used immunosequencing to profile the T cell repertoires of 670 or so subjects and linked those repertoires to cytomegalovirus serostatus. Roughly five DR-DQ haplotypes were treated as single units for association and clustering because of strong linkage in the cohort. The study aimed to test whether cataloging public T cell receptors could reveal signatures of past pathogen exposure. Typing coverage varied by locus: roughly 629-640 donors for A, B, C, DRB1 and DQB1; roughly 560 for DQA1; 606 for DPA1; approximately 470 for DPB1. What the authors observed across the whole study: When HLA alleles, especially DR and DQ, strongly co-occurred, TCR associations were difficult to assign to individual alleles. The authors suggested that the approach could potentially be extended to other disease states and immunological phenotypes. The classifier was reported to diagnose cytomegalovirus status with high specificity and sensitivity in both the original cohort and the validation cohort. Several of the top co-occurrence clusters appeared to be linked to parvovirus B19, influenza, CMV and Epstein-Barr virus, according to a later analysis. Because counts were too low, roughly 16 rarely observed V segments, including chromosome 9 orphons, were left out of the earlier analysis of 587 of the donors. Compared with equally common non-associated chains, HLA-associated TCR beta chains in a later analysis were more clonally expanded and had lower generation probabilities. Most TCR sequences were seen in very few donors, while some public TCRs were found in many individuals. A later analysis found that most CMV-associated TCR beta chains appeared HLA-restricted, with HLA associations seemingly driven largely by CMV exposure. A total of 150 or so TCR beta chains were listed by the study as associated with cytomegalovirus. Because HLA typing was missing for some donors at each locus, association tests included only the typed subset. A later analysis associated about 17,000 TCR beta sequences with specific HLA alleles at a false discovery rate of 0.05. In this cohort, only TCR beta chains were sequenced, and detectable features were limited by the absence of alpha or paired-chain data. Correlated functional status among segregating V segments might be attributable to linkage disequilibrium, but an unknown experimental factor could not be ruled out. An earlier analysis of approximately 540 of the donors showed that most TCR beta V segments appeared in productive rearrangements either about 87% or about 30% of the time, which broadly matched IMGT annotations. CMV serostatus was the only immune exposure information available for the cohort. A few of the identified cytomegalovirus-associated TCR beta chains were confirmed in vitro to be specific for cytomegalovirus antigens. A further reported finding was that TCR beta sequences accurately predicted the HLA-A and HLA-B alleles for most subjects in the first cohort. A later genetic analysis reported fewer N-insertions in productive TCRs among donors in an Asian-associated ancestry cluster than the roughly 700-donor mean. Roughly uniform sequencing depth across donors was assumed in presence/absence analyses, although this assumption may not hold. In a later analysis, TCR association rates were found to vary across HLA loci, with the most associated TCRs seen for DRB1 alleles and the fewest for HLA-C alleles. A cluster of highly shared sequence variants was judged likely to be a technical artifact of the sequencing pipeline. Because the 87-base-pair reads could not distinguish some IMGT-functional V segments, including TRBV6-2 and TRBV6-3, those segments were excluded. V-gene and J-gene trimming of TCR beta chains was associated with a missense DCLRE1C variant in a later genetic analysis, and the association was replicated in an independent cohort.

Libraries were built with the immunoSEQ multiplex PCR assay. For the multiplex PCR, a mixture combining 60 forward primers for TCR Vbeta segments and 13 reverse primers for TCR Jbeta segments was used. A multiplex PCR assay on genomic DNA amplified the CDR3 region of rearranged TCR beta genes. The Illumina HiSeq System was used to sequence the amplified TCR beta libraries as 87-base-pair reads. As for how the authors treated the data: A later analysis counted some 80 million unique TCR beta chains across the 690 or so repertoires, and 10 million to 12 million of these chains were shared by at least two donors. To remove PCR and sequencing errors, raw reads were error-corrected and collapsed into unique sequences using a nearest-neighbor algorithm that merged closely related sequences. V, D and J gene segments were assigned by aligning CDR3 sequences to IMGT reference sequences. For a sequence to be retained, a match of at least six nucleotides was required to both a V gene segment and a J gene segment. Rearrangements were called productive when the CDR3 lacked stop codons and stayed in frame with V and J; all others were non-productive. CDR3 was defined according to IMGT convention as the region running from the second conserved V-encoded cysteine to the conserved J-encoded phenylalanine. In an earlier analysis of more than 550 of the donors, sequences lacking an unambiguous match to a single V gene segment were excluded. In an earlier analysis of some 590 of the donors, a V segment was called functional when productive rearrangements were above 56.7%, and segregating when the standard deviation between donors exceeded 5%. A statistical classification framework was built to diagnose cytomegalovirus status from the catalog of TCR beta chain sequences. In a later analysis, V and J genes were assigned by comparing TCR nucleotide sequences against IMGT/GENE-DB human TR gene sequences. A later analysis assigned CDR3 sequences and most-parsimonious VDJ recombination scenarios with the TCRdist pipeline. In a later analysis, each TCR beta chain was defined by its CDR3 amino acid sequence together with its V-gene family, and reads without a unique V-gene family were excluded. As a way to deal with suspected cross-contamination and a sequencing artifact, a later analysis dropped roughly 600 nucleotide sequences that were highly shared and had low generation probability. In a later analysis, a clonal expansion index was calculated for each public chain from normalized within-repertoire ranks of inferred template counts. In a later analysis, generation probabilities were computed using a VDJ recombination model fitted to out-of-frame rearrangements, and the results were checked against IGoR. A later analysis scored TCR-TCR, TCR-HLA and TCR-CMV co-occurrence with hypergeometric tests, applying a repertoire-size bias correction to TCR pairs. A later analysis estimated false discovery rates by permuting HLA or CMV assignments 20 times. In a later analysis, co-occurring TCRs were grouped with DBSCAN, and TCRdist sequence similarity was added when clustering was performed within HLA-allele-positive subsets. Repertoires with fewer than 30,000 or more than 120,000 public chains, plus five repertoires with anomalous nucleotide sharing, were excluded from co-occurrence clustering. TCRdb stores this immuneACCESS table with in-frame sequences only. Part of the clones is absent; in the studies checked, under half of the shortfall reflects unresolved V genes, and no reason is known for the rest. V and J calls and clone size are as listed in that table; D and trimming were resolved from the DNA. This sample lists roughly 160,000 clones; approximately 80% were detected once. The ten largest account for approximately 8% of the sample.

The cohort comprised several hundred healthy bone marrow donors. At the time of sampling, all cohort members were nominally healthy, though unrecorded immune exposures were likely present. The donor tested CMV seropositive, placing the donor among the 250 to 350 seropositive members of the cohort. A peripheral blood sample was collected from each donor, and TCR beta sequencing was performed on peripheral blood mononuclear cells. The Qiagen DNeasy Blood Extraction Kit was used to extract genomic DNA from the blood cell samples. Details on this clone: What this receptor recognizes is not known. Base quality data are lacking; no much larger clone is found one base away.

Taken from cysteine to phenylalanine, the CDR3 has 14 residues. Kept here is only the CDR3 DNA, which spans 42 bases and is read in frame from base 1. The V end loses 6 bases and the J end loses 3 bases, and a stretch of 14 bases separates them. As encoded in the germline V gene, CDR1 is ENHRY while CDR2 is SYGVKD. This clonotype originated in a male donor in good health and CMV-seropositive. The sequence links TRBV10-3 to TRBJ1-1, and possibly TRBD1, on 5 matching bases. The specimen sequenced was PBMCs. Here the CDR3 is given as CAIRSREGHTEAFF. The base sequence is TGTGCCATCAGGAGCAGGGAGGGACACACTGAAGCTTTCTTT.